This T cell receptor (beta chain) was obtained from a study of chemoradiotherapy in HPV16-positive cancers. TCRdb's table, derived via immunoSEQ multiplex PCR, lists solely in-frame clones and lacks some. The repertoire has about 33,000 clones, about 85% of them found once; the top ten carry roughly 2.2%. Worth noting for this clone: As yet, its antigen is unknown.

Repertoires were sampled repeatedly during chemoradiotherapy. General observations from the study: During treatment, candidate HPV-specific clones and E7-related motifs expanded in tumor. In HPV16-positive patients, HPV-responsive T-cell expansion tracked better recurrence-free survival. Functional assays defining HPV-specific T cells used only a couple of HPV16-positive patients.

The sample consisted of blood, taken from a patient who underwent chemoradiotherapy. The origin of this receptor is a human donor with HPV-associated anogenital cancer.

The CDR3 bases are TGTGCCAGCAGTGAGGGCCGCAGCTATGGCTACACCTTC. Protein product: CASSEGRSYGYTF. The chain combines TRBV2 with TRBJ1-2; D is undetermined. Trimming stripped 3 bases from V and 4 bases from J, with 9 bases between. CDR1 is SNHLY and CDR2 is FYNNEI in the germline V gene. This CDR3 contains 13 residues.